This is a list of T cell receptor beta chains from one sample in a study of regulatory T cells in long-lasting Graves disease. Each CDR3 protein is one row after TCRdb ran MiXCR on the multiplex PCR reads. The sample consists of about 540,000 distinct CDR3 sequences, about 14% of them appearing once. These same records also appear under a second study, on T cells in Graves' hyperthyroidism and ophthalmopathy.

Sequenced material: peripheral blood mononuclear cells (PBMCs), taken at new diagnosis, from a patient treated with antithyroid drugs. These receptors were obtained from a man aged 30-40 years with Graves disease. The CDR3 runs from the conserved cysteine through the conserved F or W. The D gene is left open where the match is weak. Part of the rows lack a size; the others show once, few, many or a class for expanded clones.

V	D	J	size	CDR3	DNA
TRBV7-3	-	TRBJ2-1	many	CASSSGANEQFF	TGTGCCAGCAGCTCAGGGGCCAATGAGCAGTTCTTC
TRBV2	-	TRBJ2-7	many	CASSGLSYEQYF	TGTGCCAGCTCGGGACTCTCCTACGAGCAGTACTTC
TRBV27	-	TRBJ2-6	-	CASSRLTEANVLTF	TGTGCCAGCAGTAGATTAACGGAGGCCAACGTCCTGACTTTC
TRBV29-1	TRBD1	TRBJ1-1	many	CSVYRGVAEAFF	TGCAGCGTTTACAGGGGTGTAGCTGAAGCTTTCTTT
TRBV11-2	-	TRBJ1-2	few	CASSSPGGRAYEYGYTF	TGTGCCAGCAGCTCCCCGGGGGGCAGGGCGTATGAGTATGGCTACACCTTC
TRBV29-1	-	TRBJ1-2	many	CSVESITAYGYTF	TGCAGCGTTGAATCCATAACCGCCTATGGCTACACCTTC
TRBV28	-	TRBJ2-1	many	CASSLSRFYNEQFF	TGTGCCAGCAGTTTATCGAGGTTTTACAATGAGCAGTTCTTC
TRBV25-1	TRBD2	TRBJ2-5	few	CASSEVQLATEETQYF	TGTGCCAGCAGTGAGGTTCAACTAGCGACCGAAGAGACCCAGTACTTC
TRBV27	TRBD2	TRBJ2-1	many	CASSPGLAQSSYNEQFF	TGTGCCAGCAGCCCCGGACTAGCACAAAGCTCCTACAATGAGCAGTTCTTC
TRBV20-1	-	TRBJ2-7	many	CSAREGTDYEQYF	TGCAGTGCTAGAGAGGGAACAGACTACGAGCAGTACTTC
TRBV19	-	TRBJ1-6	few	CASSGEVFNSPLHF	TGTGCCAGTAGTGGTGAGGTTTTTAATTCACCCCTCCACTTT
TRBV20-1	-	TRBJ2-1	many	CSANDATGEGNEQFF	TGCAGTGCTAACGATGCTACGGGTGAAGGCAATGAGCAGTTCTTC
TRBV6-1	-	TRBJ2-7	many	CASSNGNRYEQYF	TGTGCCAGCAGTAACGGGAACCGCTACGAGCAGTACTTC
TRBV24-1	-	TRBJ2-5	-	CATSDLGGGSQETQYF	TGTGCCACCAGTGATTTGGGGGGAGGTTCCCAAGAGACCCAGTACTTC
TRBV10-1	-	TRBJ1-5	many	CASPRRGARCNQPQHF	TGCGCCAGCCCCCGCCGGGGGGCACGCTGCAATCAGCCCCAGCATTTT
TRBV29-1	TRBD2	TRBJ2-7	many	CSVAPGGAANEQYF	TGCAGCGTTGCCCCGGGAGGCGCGGCTAACGAGCAGTACTTC
TRBV7-8	TRBD2	TRBJ2-7	many	CASSLGDRTSGYEQYF	TGTGCCAGCAGCTTAGGGGATAGGACTAGCGGCTACGAGCAGTACTTC
TRBV18	TRBD1	TRBJ2-3	-	CASSPATGVDTQYF	TGTGCCAGCTCACCGGCGACAGGGGTGGATACGCAGTATTTT
TRBV6-1	-	TRBJ2-7	many	CASSPYIPGPYEQYF	TGTGCCAGCAGCCCCTACATCCCAGGCCCCTACGAGCAGTACTTC
TRBV5-1	TRBD2	TRBJ2-3	-	CASRSGLEMKNTQYF	TGCGCCAGCAGATCTGGACTAGAAATGAAAAATACGCAGTATTTT
TRBV7-9	TRBD1	TRBJ1-5	-	CASSAPNRGRSNQPQHF	TGTGCCAGCAGCGCGCCAAACAGGGGGAGGAGCAATCAGCCCCAGCATTTT
TRBV12-3/TRBV12-4	-	TRBJ2-1	many	CASSHEGEPYNEQFF	TGTGCCAGCAGTCACGAAGGAGAACCCTACAATGAGCAGTTCTTC
TRBV10-1	-	TRBJ1-1	many	CASSESGSRGNTEAFF	TGCGCCAGCAGTGAGTCGGGGAGCAGGGGGAACACTGAAGCTTTCTTT
TRBV6-1	TRBD2	TRBJ2-3	many	CATRGISGRDTQYF	TGTGCCACCCGAGGAATTAGCGGGAGGGATACGCAGTATTTT
TRBV18	-	TRBJ2-6	-	CASSPAVSGSISGANVLTF	TGTGCCAGCTCACCTGCGGTGTCGGGGTCGATCTCTGGGGCCAACGTCCTGACTTTC
TRBV29-1	-	TRBJ2-7	-	CSVEGWSGNEQYF	TGCAGCGTTGAGGGGTGGTCCGGGAACGAGCAGTACTTC
TRBV19	-	TRBJ2-5	-	CASSIISTETQYF	TGTGCCAGTAGTATCATCAGCACGGAGACCCAGTACTTC
TRBV19	-	TRBJ2-7	few	CASMELGGEQYF	TGTGCCAGTATGGAGTTAGGCGGCGAGCAGTACTTC
TRBV11-2	-	TRBJ2-6	many	CASSLVGRLSGANVLTF	TGTGCCAGCAGCTTAGTAGGACGCCTATCTGGGGCCAACGTCCTGACTTTC
TRBV29-1	TRBD1	TRBJ2-7	-	CSVEDQGARVSLEQYF	TGCAGTGTTGAAGATCAGGGGGCGCGGGTCTCACTCGAGCAGTACTTC
TRBV3-1	-	TRBJ1-5	many	CASSQMGNQPQHF	TGTGCCAGCAGCCAAATGGGCAATCAGCCCCAGCATTTT
TRBV28	-	TRBJ1-5	-	CASRSLLENQPQHF	TGTGCCAGCAGGTCCCTCTTGGAGAATCAGCCCCAGCATTTT
TRBV27	-	TRBJ1-2	many	CASSNPRTTGSRDNYGYTF	TGTGCCAGCAGTAACCCGCGCACTACCGGGAGCAGGGATAACTATGGCTACACCTTC
TRBV27	-	TRBJ2-7	many	CASRVGAYEQYF	TGTGCCAGCCGGGTGGGGGCCTACGAGCAGTACTTC
TRBV12-3/TRBV12-4	TRBD2	TRBJ2-1	few	CASSSGGGSYNEQFF	TGTGCCAGCAGTTCAGGCGGGGGCTCCTACAATGAGCAGTTCTTC
TRBV30	-	TRBJ2-5	-	CALERVRQETQYF	TGTGCCTTAGAGCGGGTCAGGCAAGAGACCCAGTACTTC
TRBV28	TRBD2	TRBJ2-7	-	CASSFRRDYGTYEQYF	TGTGCCAGCAGCTTCCGCCGGGACTACGGTACCTACGAGCAGTACTTC
TRBV6-1	-	TRBJ2-5	-	CATSETGRETQYF	TGTGCCACCAGTGAGACGGGGAGGGAGACCCAGTACTTC
TRBV27	-	TRBJ1-1	many	CASSLSKATEAFF	TGTGCCAGCAGTTTATCAAAGGCCACTGAAGCTTTCTTT
TRBV30	TRBD1	TRBJ1-2	few	CAWRDRGSGGYTF	TGTGCCTGGAGGGACAGGGGATCGGGTGGCTACACCTTC
TRBV2	TRBD1	TRBJ2-7	-	CASSGGRDGYEQYF	TGTGCCAGCTCAGGGGGCCGGGACGGCTACGAGCAGTACTTC
TRBV10-1	-	TRBJ2-1	few	CASSESSGTPHFF	TGCGCCAGCAGTGAGTCCTCCGGGACTCCCCATTTCTTC
TRBV10-1	-	TRBJ2-7	many	CASSDLAGTYEQYF	TGCGCCAGCAGTGATTTGGCAGGGACCTACGAGCAGTACTTC
TRBV12-3/TRBV12-4	-	TRBJ2-2	many	CASSTDGEATGELFF	TGTGCCAGCAGTACCGATGGGGAGGCGACCGGGGAGCTGTTTTTT
TRBV3-1	TRBD2	TRBJ2-7	many	CARKGLLRYEQYF	TGTGCCAGAAAGGGACTACTTCGCTACGAGCAGTACTTC
TRBV5-6	TRBD2	TRBJ2-3	few	CAGSGAGVGDTQYF	TGTGCCGGCAGCGGGGCGGGAGTAGGAGATACGCAGTATTTT
TRBV4-1	TRBD2	TRBJ2-1	-	CASSQPRLAGRVATDEQFF	TGCGCCAGCAGCCAACCCCGACTAGCCGGTAGGGTGGCGACTGATGAGCAGTTCTTC
TRBV12-3/TRBV12-4	-	TRBJ2-3	many	CASSFADSTDTQYF	TGTGCCAGCAGTTTCGCGGACTCCACAGATACGCAGTATTTT
TRBV24-1	TRBD1	TRBJ2-5	-	CATSDLGTGGLETQYF	TGTGCCACCAGTGATTTAGGGACAGGGGGGTTGGAGACCCAGTACTTC
TRBV29-1	-	TRBJ2-5	many	CSVEGSLVQETQYF	TGCAGCGTTGAAGGCAGCCTCGTTCAAGAGACCCAGTACTTC
TRBV11-2	-	TRBJ1-6	many	CASSIRKGIDSPLHF	TGTGCCAGCAGCATACGGAAGGGGATCGATTCACCCCTCCACTTT
TRBV20-1	-	TRBJ2-1	many	CSARLSLYNEQFF	TGCAGTGCAAGACTATCATTGTACAATGAGCAGTTCTTC
TRBV12-3/TRBV12-4	-	TRBJ1-5	few	CASSLSPTGQPQHF	TGTGCCAGCAGTTTATCTCCGACGGGTCAGCCCCAGCATTTT
TRBV11-2	-	TRBJ1-1	many	CASSLVEVVAFF	TGTGCCAGCAGCTTAGTTGAGGTTGTGGCTTTCTTT
TRBV12-3/TRBV12-4	TRBD2	TRBJ2-1	many	CASSLPGGSYNEQFF	TGTGCCAGCAGTTTACCGGGAGGTAGCTACAATGAGCAGTTCTTC
TRBV20-1	TRBD2	TRBJ2-3	few	CSARTSGRPTDTQYF	TGCAGTGCGCGGACTAGCGGGAGGCCGACAGATACGCAGTATTTT